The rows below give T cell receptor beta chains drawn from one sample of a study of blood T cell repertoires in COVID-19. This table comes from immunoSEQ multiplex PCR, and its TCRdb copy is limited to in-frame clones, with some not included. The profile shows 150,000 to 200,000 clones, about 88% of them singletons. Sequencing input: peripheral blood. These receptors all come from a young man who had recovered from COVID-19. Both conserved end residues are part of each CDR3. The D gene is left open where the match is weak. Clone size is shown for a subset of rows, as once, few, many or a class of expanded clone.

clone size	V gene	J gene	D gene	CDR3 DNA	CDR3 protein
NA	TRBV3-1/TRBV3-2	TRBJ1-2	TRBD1	TGTGCCAGCAGACTCTCGACAGGGCGGGGGGACTATGGCTACACCTTC	CASRLSTGRGDYGYTF
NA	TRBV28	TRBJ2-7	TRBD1	TGTGCCAGCAGTTCACCAAGCACAGGGGACTACGAGCAGTACTTC	CASSSPSTGDYEQYF
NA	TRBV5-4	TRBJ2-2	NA	TGTGCCAGCAGCTTCCCTAGCGAGAACACCGGGGAGCTGTTTTTT	CASSFPSENTGELFF
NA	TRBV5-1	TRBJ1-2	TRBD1	TGCGCCAGCAGAAATGGGACAGGGTTGGCCTATGGCTACACCTTC	CASRNGTGLAYGYTF
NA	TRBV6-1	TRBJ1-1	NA	TGTGCCAGCAGTGAAGCCCAAGCAACAGGGAACACTGAAGCTTTCTTT	CASSEAQATGNTEAFF
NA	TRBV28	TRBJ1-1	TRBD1	TGTGCCAGCAGTTCAACAGGGGGGGACACTGAAGCTTTCTTT	CASSSTGGDTEAFF
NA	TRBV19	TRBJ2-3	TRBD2	TGTGCCAGTAGTATAGTAACGGGACTAGTGGGATATGGAGATACGCAGTATTTT	CASSIVTGLVGYGDTQYF
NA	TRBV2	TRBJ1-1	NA	TGTGCCAGCAGTGAGACAGTTACTGCTTTCTTT	CASSETVTAFF
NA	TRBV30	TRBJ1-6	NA	TGTGCCTCAAAAACCAGGGATAATTCACCCCTCCACTTT	CASKTRDNSPLHF
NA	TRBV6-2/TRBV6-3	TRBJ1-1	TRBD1	TGTGCCAGCAGTTGGGACAGCAACACTGAAGCTTTCTTT	CASSWDSNTEAFF
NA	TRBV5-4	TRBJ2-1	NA	TGTGCCAGCAGCCCCCCCGTCTCGACTCTAACTGAGCAGTTCTTC	CASSPPVSTLTEQFF
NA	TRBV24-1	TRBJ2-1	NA	TGTGCCACCCTACTGGGGGAGGGGGTGTCCTACAATGAGCAGTTCTTC	CATLLGEGVSYNEQFF
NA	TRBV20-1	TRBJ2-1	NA	TGCAGTGCTCGGGAGCGGCACGAGCAGTTCTTC	CSARERHEQFF
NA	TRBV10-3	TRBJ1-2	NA	TGTGCCATCACCGAAAGGGACGGGGGGATTGGAGGCTACACCTTC	CAITERDGGIGGYTF
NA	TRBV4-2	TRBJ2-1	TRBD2	TGTGCCAGCAGCCAAGAGGCTAGCGGGGTGAGCTCCTACAATGAGCAGTTCTTC	CASSQEASGVSSYNEQFF
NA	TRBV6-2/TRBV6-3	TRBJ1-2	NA	TGTGCCAGCAGTTACCGGCAGGAGGATGGCTACACCTTC	CASSYRQEDGYTF
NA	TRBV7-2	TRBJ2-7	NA	TGTGCCAGCAGCTTAACACAGGGATCCTCCTACGAGCAGTACTTC	CASSLTQGSSYEQYF
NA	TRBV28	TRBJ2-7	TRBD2	TGTGCCAGCAGGCGACTAGCCGGAGTGTACGAGCAGTACTTC	CASRRLAGVYEQYF
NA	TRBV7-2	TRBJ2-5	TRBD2	TGTGCCAGCAGCTCCGGTCCCGGGACTAGCGGTCAAGAGACCCAGTACTTC	CASSSGPGTSGQETQYF
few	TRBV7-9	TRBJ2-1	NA	TGTGCCAGCAGCCCACGAGGGACATACCAGTTCTTC	CASSPRGTYQFF
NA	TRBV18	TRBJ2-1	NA	TGTGCCACCTCCCTGCGCTCAACCAATGAGCAGTTCTTC	CATSLRSTNEQFF
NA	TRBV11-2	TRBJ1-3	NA	TGTGCCAGCAGCTTTCCCCAAGGGGGAAATGGAAACACCATATATTTT	CASSFPQGGNGNTIYF
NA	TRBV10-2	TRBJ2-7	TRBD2	TGCGCCAGCAGTGAGTCCTCAGCGGGAAAGGTCGAGCAGTACTTC	CASSESSAGKVEQYF
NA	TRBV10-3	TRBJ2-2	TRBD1	TGTGCCTCAAGAGACAGGGATCGCACCGGGGAGCTGTTTTTT	CASRDRDRTGELFF
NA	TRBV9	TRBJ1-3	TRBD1	TGTGCCAGCAGCGCTGGACAGGGGGACGGAAACACCATATATTTT	CASSAGQGDGNTIYF
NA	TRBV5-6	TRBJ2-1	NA	TGTGCCAGCAGCTTCCTAGAAATTAGTGGGGGCTCTGAGCAGTTCTTC	CASSFLEISGGSEQFF
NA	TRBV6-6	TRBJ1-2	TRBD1	TGTGCCAGCAGCCACACAGGGGCCCTAAACTATGGCTACACCTTC	CASSHTGALNYGYTF
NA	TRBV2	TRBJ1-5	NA	TGTGCCAGCAGTTTGGGCCCGCATGTCAAGCCCCAGCATTTT	CASSLGPHVKPQHF
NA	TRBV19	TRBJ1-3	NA	TGTGCCAGTAGTATTCTCTTCGGGGACACCATATATTTT	CASSILFGDTIYF